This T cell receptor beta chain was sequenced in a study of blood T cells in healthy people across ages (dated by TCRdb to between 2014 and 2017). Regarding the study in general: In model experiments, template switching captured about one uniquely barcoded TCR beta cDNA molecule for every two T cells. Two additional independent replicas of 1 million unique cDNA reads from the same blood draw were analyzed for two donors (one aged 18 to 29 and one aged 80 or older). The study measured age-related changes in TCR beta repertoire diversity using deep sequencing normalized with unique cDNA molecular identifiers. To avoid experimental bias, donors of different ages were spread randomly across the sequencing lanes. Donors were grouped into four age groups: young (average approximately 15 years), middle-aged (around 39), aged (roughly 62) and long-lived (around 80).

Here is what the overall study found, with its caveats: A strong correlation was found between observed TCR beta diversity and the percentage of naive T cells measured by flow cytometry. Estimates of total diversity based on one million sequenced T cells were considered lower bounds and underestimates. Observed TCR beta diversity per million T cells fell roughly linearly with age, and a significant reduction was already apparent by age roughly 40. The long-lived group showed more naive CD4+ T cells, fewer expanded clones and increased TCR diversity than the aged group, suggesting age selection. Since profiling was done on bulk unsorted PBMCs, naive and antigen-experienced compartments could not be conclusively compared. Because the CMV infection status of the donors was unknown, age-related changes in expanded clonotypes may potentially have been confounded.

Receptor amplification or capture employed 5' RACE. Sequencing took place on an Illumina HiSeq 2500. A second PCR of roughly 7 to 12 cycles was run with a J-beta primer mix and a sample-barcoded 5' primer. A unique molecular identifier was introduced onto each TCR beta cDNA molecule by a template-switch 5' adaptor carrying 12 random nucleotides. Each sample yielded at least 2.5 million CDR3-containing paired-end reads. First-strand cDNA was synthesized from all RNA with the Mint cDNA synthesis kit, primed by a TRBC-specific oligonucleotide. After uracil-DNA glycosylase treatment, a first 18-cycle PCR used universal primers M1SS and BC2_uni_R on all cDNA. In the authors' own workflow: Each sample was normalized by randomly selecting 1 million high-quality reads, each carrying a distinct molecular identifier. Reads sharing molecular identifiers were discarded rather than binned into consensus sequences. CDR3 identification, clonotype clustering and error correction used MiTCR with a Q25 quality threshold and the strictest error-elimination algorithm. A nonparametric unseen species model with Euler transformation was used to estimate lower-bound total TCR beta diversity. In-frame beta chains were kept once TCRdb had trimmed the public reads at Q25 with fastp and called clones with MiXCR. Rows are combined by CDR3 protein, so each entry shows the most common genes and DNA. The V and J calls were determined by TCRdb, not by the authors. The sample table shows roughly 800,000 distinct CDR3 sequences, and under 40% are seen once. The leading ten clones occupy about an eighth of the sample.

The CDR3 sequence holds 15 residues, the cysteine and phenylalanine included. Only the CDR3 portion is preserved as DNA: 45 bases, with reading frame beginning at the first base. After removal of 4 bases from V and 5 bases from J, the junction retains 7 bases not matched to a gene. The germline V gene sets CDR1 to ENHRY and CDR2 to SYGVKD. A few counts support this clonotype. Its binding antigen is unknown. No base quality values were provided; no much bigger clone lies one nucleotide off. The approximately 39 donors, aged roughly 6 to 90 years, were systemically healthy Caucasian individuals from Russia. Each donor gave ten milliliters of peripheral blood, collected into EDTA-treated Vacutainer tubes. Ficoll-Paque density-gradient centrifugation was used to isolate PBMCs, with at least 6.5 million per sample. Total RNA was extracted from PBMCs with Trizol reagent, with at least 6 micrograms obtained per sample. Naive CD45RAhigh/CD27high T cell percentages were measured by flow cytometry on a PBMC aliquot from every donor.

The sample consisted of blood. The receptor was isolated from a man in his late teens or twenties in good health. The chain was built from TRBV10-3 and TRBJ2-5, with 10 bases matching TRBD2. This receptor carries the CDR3 CAISVGAGGQETQYF. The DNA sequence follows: TGTGCCATCAGTGTTGGAGCGGGGGGGCAGGAGACCCAGTACTTC.